One sample yielded the 2 T cell receptor beta chains listed below, sequenced in a study of blood T cell repertoires in COVID-19. Measured with immunoSEQ multiplex PCR; TCRdb has only the in-frame clones, and not every one. This sample carries some 250,000 clones, 70% to 85% of them seen once, and the ten largest clones take 3% to 3.5%. The sequencing sample was made of peripheral blood. These receptors all come from a woman older than 75 with acute or convalescent COVID-19.

CDR3 coding DNA: TGTGCCAGCAGTGTTCGAAGCGGGACCTACAATGAGCAGTTCTTC. It codes for CASSVRSGTYNEQFF. The chain uses TRBV2 and TRBJ2-1, with 7 bases lining up with TRBD2. V dropped 4 bases and J dropped 2; count of bases not matched to a gene: 5. Germline V gene data show CDR1 as SNHLY and CDR2 as FYNNEI. The CDR3 length is 15 residues.

The chain couples TRBV30 to TRBJ1-6; 7 nucleotides agree with TRBD1. The germline gives CDR1 GTSNPN, CDR2 SVGIG (reference sequence). The CDR3 consists of 15 residues. V lost 3 bases to trimming and J lost 7 bases; unmatched junction nucleotides: 9. CDR3 DNA: TGTGCCTGGAGCATCTGGGACAGCGCAAATTCACCCCTCCACTTT. Translation gives CAWSIWDSANSPLHF.